A single T cell receptor beta chain is shown here with its context. The protocol was immunoSEQ multiplex PCR, while the TCRdb copy is restricted to in-frame clones and leaves out a portion. This sample has some 1,100,000 clones; 75% to 80% occur once, and the top ten carry under 0.65%. This entry comes from a study of shared clonotypes between healthy human individuals. Background on the study: Donors were two women and a few men aged 18 to 49.

CDR1 and CDR2 from the germline V gene are SGHRS and YFSETQ. The V end lost 0 bases, the J end lost 8 bases, and 11 bases lay between the germline ends. The CDR3 consists of 13 residues. The chain carries TRBV5-1 and TRBJ1-2; a possible D gene is TRBD1 (5 bases). Sequencing was performed on memory CD4+ T cells from PBMCs. Subset meaning: CD45RA-negative fraction. The receptor was isolated from a man younger than 30 in good health. Some clones in this sample may be carry-over from other donors' samples. The CDR3 spells CASSLAGRGGYTF. DNA of the CDR3: TGCGCCAGCAGCTTGGCAGGGCGAGGGGGCTACACCTTC.